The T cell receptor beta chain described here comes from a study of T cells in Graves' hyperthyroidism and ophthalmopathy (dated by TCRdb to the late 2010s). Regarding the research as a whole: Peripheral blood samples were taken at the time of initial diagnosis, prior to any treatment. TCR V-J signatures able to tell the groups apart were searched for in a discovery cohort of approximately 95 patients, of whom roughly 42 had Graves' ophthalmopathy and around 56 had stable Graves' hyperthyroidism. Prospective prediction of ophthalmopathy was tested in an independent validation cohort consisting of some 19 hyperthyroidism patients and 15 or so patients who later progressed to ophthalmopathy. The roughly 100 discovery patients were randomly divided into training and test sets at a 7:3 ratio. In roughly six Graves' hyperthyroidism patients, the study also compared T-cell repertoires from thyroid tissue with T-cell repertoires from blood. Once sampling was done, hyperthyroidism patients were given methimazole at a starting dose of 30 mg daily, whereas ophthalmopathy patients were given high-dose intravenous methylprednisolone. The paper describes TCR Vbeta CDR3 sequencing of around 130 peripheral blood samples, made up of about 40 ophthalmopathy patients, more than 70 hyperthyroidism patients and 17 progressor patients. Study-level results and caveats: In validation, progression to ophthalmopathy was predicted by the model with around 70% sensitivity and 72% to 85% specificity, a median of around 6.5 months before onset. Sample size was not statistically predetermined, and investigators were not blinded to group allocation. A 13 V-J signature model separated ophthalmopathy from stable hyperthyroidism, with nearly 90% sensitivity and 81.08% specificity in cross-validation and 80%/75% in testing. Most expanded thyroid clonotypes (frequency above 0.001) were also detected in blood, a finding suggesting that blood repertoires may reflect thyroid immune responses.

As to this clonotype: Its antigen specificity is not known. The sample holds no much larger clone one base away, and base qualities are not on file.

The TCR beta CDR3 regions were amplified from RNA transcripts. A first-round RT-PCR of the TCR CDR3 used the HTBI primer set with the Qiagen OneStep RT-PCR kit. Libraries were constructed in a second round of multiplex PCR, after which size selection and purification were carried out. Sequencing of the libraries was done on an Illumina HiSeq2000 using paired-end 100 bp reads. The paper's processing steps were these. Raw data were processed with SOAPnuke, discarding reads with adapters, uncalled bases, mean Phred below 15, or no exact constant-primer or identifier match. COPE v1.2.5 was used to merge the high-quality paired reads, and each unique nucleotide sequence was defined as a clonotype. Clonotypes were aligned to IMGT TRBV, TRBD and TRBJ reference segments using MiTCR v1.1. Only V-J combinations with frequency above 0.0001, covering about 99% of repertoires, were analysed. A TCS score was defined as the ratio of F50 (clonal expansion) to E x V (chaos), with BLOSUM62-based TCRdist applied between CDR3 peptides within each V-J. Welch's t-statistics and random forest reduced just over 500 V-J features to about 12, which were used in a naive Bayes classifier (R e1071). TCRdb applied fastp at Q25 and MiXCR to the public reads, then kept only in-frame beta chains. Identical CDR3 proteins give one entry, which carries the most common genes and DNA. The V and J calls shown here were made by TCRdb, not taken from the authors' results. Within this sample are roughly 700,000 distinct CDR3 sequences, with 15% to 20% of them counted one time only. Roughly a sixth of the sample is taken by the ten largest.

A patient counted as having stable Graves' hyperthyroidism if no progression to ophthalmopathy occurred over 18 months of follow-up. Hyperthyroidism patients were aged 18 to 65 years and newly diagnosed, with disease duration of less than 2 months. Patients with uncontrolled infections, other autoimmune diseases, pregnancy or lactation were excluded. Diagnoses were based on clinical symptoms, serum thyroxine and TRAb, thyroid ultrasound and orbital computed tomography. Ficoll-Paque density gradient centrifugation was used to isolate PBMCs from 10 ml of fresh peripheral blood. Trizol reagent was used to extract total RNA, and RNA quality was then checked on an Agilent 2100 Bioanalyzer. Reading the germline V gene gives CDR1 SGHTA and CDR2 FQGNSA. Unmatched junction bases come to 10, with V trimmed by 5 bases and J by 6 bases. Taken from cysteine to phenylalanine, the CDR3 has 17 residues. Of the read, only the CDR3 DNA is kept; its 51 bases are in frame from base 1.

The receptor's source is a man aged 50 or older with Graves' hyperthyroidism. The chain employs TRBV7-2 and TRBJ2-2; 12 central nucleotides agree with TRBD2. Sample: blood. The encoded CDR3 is CASSPTSGRFASGELFF. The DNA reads TGTGCCAGCAGCCCGACTAGCGGGAGATTCGCGTCCGGGGAGCTGTTTTTT.